This T cell receptor (beta chain) was observed in a study of blood T cell repertoires in COVID-19. Whole-study context: COVID-19 samples collected from the United States, Italy and Spain covered acute and convalescent phases. PBMCs, B-cell-depleted T cells, or T cells provided the cDNA or gDNA that made up the material.

Method: immunoSEQ multiplex PCR; TCRdb's copy keeps in-frame clones and lacks some. The sample holds 50,000 to 70,000 clones; around 87% are singletons and the top ten take approximately 6.9%. This receptor was identified in a man between 60 and 70 years old with active or convalescent COVID-19. What was sequenced was peripheral blood.

DNA of the CDR3: TGCGCCACCTCCGCTGGCGGGAGGGAAGAGACCCAGTACTTC. Translating gives CATSAGGREETQYF. This sequence joins TRBV10-1 and TRBJ2-5; 9 nucleotides align to TRBD2. CDR3 length: 14 residues. V lost 10 bases, J lost 3 bases, and 9 bases stayed unmatched. From germline, CDR1 is WNHNN and CDR2 SYGVQD (reference sequence).